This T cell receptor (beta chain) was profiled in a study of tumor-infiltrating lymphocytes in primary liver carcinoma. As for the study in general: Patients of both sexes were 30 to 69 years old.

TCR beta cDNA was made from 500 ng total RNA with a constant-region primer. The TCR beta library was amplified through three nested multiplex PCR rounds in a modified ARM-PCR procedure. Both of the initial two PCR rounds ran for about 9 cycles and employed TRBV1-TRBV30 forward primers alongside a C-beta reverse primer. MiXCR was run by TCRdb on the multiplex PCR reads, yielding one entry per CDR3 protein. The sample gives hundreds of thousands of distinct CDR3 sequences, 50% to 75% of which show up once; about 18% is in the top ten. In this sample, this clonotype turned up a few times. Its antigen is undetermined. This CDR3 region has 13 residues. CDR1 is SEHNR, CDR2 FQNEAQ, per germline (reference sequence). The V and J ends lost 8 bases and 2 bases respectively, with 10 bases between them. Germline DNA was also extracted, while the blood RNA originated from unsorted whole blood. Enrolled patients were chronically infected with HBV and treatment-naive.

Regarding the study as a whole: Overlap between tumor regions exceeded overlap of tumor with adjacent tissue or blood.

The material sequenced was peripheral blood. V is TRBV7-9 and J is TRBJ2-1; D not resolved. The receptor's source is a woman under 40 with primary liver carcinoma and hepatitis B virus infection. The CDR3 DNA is TGTGCCAGCCGCACCGAAGCCTACAATGAGCAGTTCTTC. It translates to CASRTEAYNEQFF. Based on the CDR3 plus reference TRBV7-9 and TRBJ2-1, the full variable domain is DTGVSQNPRHKITKRGQNVTFRCDPISEHNRLYWYRQTLGQGPEFLTYFQNEAQLEKSRLLSDRFSAERPKGSFSTLEIQRTEQGDSAMYLCASRTEAYNEQFFGPGTRLTVL.